This TCR beta chain appears in the sequencing data of a study of T cells in Graves' hyperthyroidism and ophthalmopathy. TCR beta CDR3 sequences were amplified from RNA transcripts. An initial round of RT-PCR targeting the TCR CDR3 relied on the HTBI primer set. TCRdb fed the multiplex PCR reads into MiXCR, producing one record per CDR3 protein. The table records more than 450,000 distinct CDR3 sequences, around 13% of them present only once. This clonotype was counted many times. Sequencing was performed on blood. The source of this sequence is a woman in her thirties or forties with Graves' hyperthyroidism.

The CDR3 sequence is CASSRKTLLNTEAFF. The CDR3 nucleotides read TGTGCCAGCAGTCGAAAGACACTTCTTAACACTGAAGCTTTCTTT. The chain uses TRBV28 and TRBJ1-1; D unclear. The CDR3 is 15 amino acids. The V and J ends lost 5 bases and 2 bases respectively, with 15 bases between them. Germline CDR1 MDHEN, CDR2 SYDVKM.